These 23 T cell receptor beta chains were sequenced from one sample in a study of T cells after yellow fever vaccination. TCRdb used MiXCR to reprocess the 5' RACE reads, holding one entry per CDR3 protein. The sample lists a few hundred thousand distinct CDR3 sequences; about 7% were seen once. Sequenced material: CD4+ T cells sorted from PBMCs, taken 15 days after the yellow fever booster vaccination. The receptors originated from a man in his thirties or forties who received the YFV17D yellow fever vaccine.

The rearrangement uses TRBV4-2 and TRBJ2-5; D may be TRBD2 (6 bases). Trimming shortened V by 1 base and J by 4 bases, and 13 bases separated the two germline ends. The length of the CDR3 is 15 residues. CDR1 and CDR2 (germline): LGHNA, YNFKEQ. The CDR3 loop is CASSQVLLARETQYF. The CDR3 DNA is TGTGCCAGCAGCCAAGTGTTACTAGCTAGAGAGACCCAGTACTTC.

This clonotype was recorded many times. This chain connects TRBV5-1 to TRBJ2-7, with D perhaps matching TRBD1 (6 bases). The CDR3 is made up of 12 amino acids. V was shortened by 2 bases and J by 6 bases, with 9 bases between the two germline ends. The V gene's germline CDR1 is SGHRS and CDR2 YFSETQ. The CDR3 spells CASSLTRGEQYF. The CDR3 DNA follows: TGCGCCAGCAGCTTAACCAGGGGCGAGCAGTACTTC.

This clonotype turned up a few times. The rearrangement joins TRBV30 to TRBJ1-3; perhaps TRBD1 as D (6 bases). This CDR3 is 14 amino acids long. Between the trimmed V and J ends, which lost 5 bases and 3 bases, there was a span of 14 bases. CDR1 is GTSNPN and CDR2 is SVGIG in the germline V gene (reference sequence). The CDR3 region is CAWETGRIGNTIYF. CDR3 DNA sequence: TGTGCCTGGGAGACAGGCAGAATTGGAAACACCATATATTTT.

In this sample, this clonotype turned up many times. V and J are TRBV5-5 and TRBJ2-5; TRBD2 agrees at 7 bases. The germline V gene has CDR1 SGHKS and CDR2 YYEKEE (reference sequence). V dropped 0 bases and J dropped 4; count of bases not matched to a gene: 9. The CDR3 sequence is 16 residues long. The CDR3 nucleotides read TGTGCCAGCAGCTTGGTGGTGGGAGGGCCTAGAGAGACCCAGTACTTC. Its translation is CASSLVVGGPRETQYF.

This chain links TRBV15 with TRBJ2-1; 8 nucleotides match TRBD2. The CDR3 runs 14 residues. Germline V gene data show CDR1 as LNHNV and CDR2 as YYDKDF (reference sequence). J lost 7 bases, V lost 3 bases, and 5 bases had no gene match. In nucleotides, the CDR3 is TGTGCCACCAGCAGGACGGGAGGGCCGAATGAGCAGTTCTTC. It translates to CATSRTGGPNEQFF.

This clonotype came up a few times. This rearrangement joins TRBV9 to TRBJ2-1, with unresolved D. V dropped 4 bases and J dropped 6 bases, with 8 bases sitting between them. The germline CDR1 and CDR2 sequences are SGDLS and YYNGEE. CDR3 length: 12 amino acids. Written as DNA, the CDR3 is TGTGCCAGCAGCCCCAGCCCCAATGAGCAGTTCTTC. Translation: CASSPSPNEQFF.

This clonotype was detected a few times. The chain couples TRBV7-6 to TRBJ2-3; weak D call: TRBD2 (5 bases). Trimming stripped 4 bases from V and 0 bases from J, with 14 bases between. CDR3 length: 16 amino acids. CDR1 and CDR2 (germline): SGHVS, FNYEAQ. The CDR3 region has the DNA TGTGCCAGCAGCTCCTTGAGGGAGTCGAGCACAGATACGCAGTATTTT. Translated: CASSSLRESSTDTQYF.

In its sample, this clonotype was seen a few times. The gene calls are TRBV2 and TRBJ2-1, with 9 bases lining up with TRBD1. Germline trimming cut 6 bases from V and 6 bases from J; bases unmatched to any gene: 12. The CDR3 has 16 residues. Germline V gives CDR1 SNHLY, CDR2 FYNNEI. CDR3 in amino acids: CASRPTGTGLGNEQFF. The CDR3 DNA is TGTGCCAGCAGACCCACCGGGACAGGGCTGGGCAATGAGCAGTTCTTC.

This chain uses TRBV7-2 with TRBJ2-7, with 9 bases fitting TRBD2. The CDR3 has 14 residues. Germline V gene lookup returns CDR1 SGHTA and CDR2 FQGNSA. V dropped 3 bases and J dropped 6; count of bases not matched to a gene: 6. The chain's CDR3 is CASSFVAGDGEQYF. DNA for the CDR3: TGTGCCAGCAGCTTCGTAGCGGGAGACGGCGAGCAGTACTTC.

This clonotype was detected only a few times. V is TRBV5-4 and J is TRBJ2-4, with 10 positions matching TRBD2. The ends lost 5 bases at V and 3 bases at J; junction bases unmatched: 2. Germline CDR1 reads SGHNT; CDR2 reads YYREEE (reference sequence). The CDR3 has 14 amino acids. CDR3 nucleotide sequence: TGTGCCAGCAGTCTAGCGGGAGTCAAAAACATTCAGTACTTC. The encoded protein is CASSLAGVKNIQYF.

This clonotype was seen many times. The chain joins TRBV11-2 to TRBJ1-1, with D possibly being TRBD1 (5 bases). Trimming shortened V by 2 bases and J by 4 bases, and 8 bases separated the two germline ends. CDR1 and CDR2 from the germline V gene are SGHAT and FQNNGV. The CDR3 loop spans 13 amino acids. The CDR3 reads CASSLTGPTEAFF. For the CDR3, the DNA is TGTGCCAGCAGCTTAACGGGGCCCACTGAAGCTTTCTTT.

There are many counts of this clonotype. The rearrangement links TRBV20-1 to TRBJ2-1; D is unresolved. The V and J ends lost 3 bases and 6 bases respectively, with 15 bases between them. Germline V CDR1 and CDR2: DFQATT, SNEGSKA (reference sequence). The CDR3 is 14 residues long. In DNA form, the CDR3 reads TGCAGTGCTAGGCCGTCTAGAATGGTCAATGAGCAGTTCTTC. It yields the protein CSARPSRMVNEQFF.

The V call is TRBV27, the J call TRBJ2-7; 8 positions agree with TRBD2. Germline loops: CDR1 MNHEY, CDR2 SMNVEV (reference sequence). V lost 5 bases and J lost 0; bases outside the gene matches: 18. The CDR3 covers 19 residues. The CDR3 region is CASSPTGGAAGVRSYEQYF. The CDR3 DNA sequence: TGTGCCAGCAGTCCCACGGGGGGGGCAGCGGGAGTTCGCTCCTACGAGCAGTACTTC.

In the case of this clonotype: This clone may be a read error of a much larger clone one base away. V usage is TRBV24-1 and J usage is TRBJ2-5; D may be TRBD1 or TRBD2 (6 bases each). The CDR3 extends over 16 amino acids. Trimming took 2 bases from V and 1 from J, leaving 13 bases between them. Germline V lookup: CDR1 KGHDR, CDR2 SFDVKD. The CDR3 DNA follows: TGTGCCACCAGTGATTCGGGGGCTGACCGCCAAGAGACCCAGTACTTC. This translates into CATSDSGADRQETQYF.

J is TRBJ2-7 and V is TRBV7-3; D might be TRBD2 (5 bases). Trimming left V 4 bases short and J 3 bases short, with 13 bases between. The CDR3 loop spans 14 amino acids. Germline V CDR1 and CDR2: SGHTA, FQGTGA. The CDR3 DNA follows: TGTGCCAGCAGCTGGGCACCGGGAAACTACGAGCAGTACTTC. Translating it yields CASSWAPGNYEQYF.

With respect to this clonotype: Given a much more abundant clone one base away, this may be a read error. V usage is TRBV5-1 and J usage is TRBJ2-5, with D uncertain. CDR1 is SGHRS, CDR2 YFSETQ, per germline. The CDR3 is made up of 14 amino acids. The CDR3 coding sequence is TGCGCCAGCAGCAAGGGCACGGTCCAAGAGACCCACTACTTC. Encoded protein: CASSKGTVQETHYF.

This clonotype turned up a few times. V and J are TRBV7-9 and TRBJ2-5; possible D gene TRBD2, 5 bases. Germline V CDR1 and CDR2: SEHNR, FQNEAQ (reference sequence). The CDR3 contains 12 residues. The V and J ends lost 6 bases and 4 bases respectively, with 9 bases between them. The CDR3 DNA follows: TGTGCCAGCAGTACTAGGGTAGAGACCCAGTACTTC. It codes for CASSTRVETQYF. The entire variable domain, with the rest obtained from reference TRBV7-9 and TRBJ2-5, is as follows: DTGVSQNPRHKITKRGQNVTFRCDPISEHNRLYWYRQTLGQGPEFLTYFQNEAQLEKSRLLSDRFSAERPKGSFSTLEIQRTEQGDSAMYLCASSTRVETQYFGPGTRLLVL.

This chain connects TRBV18 to TRBJ1-1; TRBD1 might be the D (5 bases). The germline gives CDR1 KGHSH, CDR2 LQKENI. The CDR3 is made up of 13 amino acids. Trimming removed 8 bases at V and 4 bases at J, with 14 bases between. CDR3 in DNA: TGTGCCAGCGCGCAGGGCGAGTCCACTGAAGCTTTCTTT. Protein product: CASAQGESTEAFF.

The V call is TRBV5-5, the J call TRBJ1-2; D call uncertain. The V end was cut by 4 bases, the J end by 8 bases, with 15 bases between. Looked up from germline, CDR1 is SGHKS and CDR2 is YYEKEE (reference sequence). The CDR3 spans 13 residues. The CDR3 here is CASSQARGEGYTF. The CDR3 DNA sequence: TGTGCCAGCAGCCAGGCCCGCGGAGAAGGCTACACCTTC.

This clonotype was recorded many times. This chain links TRBV29-1 with TRBJ2-1, with TRBD1 matching over 10 bases. Germline-derived CDR1 and CDR2 are SQVTM and ANQGSEA. V shed 6 bases, J shed 6 bases, and the junction held 14 bases outside the gene matches. The CDR3 spans 16 residues. CDR3: CSVATGTGDFRNEQFF. The CDR3 nucleotides read TGCAGCGTAGCTACCGGGACAGGGGATTTTCGCAATGAGCAGTTCTTC.

This clonotype has at least ten counts. The rearrangement uses TRBV7-9 and TRBJ2-2, with 12 bases fitting TRBD2. Trimming removed 2 bases from V and 4 bases from J; junction bases left unmatched: 5. The CDR3 totals 17 residues. Germline lookup yields CDR1 SEHNR and CDR2 FQNEAQ (reference sequence). CDR3 in amino acids: CASSLNRTSGTTGELFF. Written as DNA, the CDR3 is TGTGCCAGCAGCTTAAATAGGACTAGCGGGACCACCGGGGAGCTGTTTTTT.

The V call is TRBV7-2, the J call TRBJ2-5, with D tentatively TRBD1 (5 bases). The CDR3 runs to 14 residues. Germline CDR1 reads SGHTA; CDR2 reads FQGNSA. V was pared by 1 base and J by 5 bases, with 11 bases between. DNA of the CDR3: TGTGCCAGCAGCTTAGGGGGCGCTGGGGAGACCCAGTACTTC. Its translation is CASSLGGAGETQYF.

The chain employs TRBV7-9 and TRBJ2-7; D remains unclear. Germline V gene lookup returns CDR1 SEHNR and CDR2 FQNEAQ (reference sequence). This CDR3 is built from 12 residues. With 2 bases removed from V and 6 bases from J, the gap between germline ends came to 8 bases. The CDR3 loop reads CASSLRSREQYF. Here the CDR3 DNA reads TGTGCCAGCAGCTTAAGGAGTCGCGAGCAGTACTTC.